The 28 T cell receptor beta chains in this list originate from one sample, sequenced in a study of shared clonotypes between healthy human individuals. Libraries were prepared by immunoSEQ multiplex PCR; TCRdb keeps only in-frame clonotypes and omits some of them. The sample shows under 2,000,000 clones, roughly 95% of them seen only once. Terminally differentiated effector memory CD45RA+ cells were left out of the naive CD8 fraction, which was CD45RO-negative and positively selected for CCR7. The source material was naive CD8+ T cells sorted from blood. These TCRs come from a man aged 18 to 29 in good health.

This sequence joins TRBV9 and TRBJ2-1; 11 bases are shared with TRBD2. V was clipped by 4 bases and J by 1 base; unmatched bases: 4. CDR1 is SGDLS and CDR2 is YYNGEE in the germline V gene. The CDR3 consists of 16 residues. This CDR3 reads CASSTRLAGSYNEQFF. The CDR3 DNA reads as TGTGCCAGCAGCACACGACTAGCGGGGTCCTACAATGAGCAGTTCTTC. The full variable domain, in which reference TRBV9 and TRBJ2-1 provide the parts outside the CDR3, is DSGVTQTPKHLITATGQRVTLRCSPRSGDLSVYWYQQSLDQGLQFLIQYYNGEERAKGNILERFSAQQFPDLHSELNLSSLELGDSALYFCASSTRLAGSYNEQFFGPGTRLTVL.

This clone was observed a few times. The sample carries other DNA sequences with the same CDR3. The chain joins TRBV14 to TRBJ2-7; D not certain. The length of the CDR3 is 12 residues. V lost 2 bases, J lost 3 bases, and 5 bases lay in between. Germline CDR1 reads SGHDN; CDR2 reads FVKESK. The CDR3: CASSQNRYEQYF. The CDR3 DNA sequence: TGTGCCAGCAGCCAAAATCGCTACGAGCAGTACTTC.

This clone has only one observation. Other DNA sequences in this specimen translate into the identical CDR3. The CDR3 nucleotides are TGTGCCAGCAGCCCAGGGACAGGGTCCTACGAGCAGTACTTC. The encoded protein is CASSPGTGSYEQYF. The chain uses TRBV7-6 and TRBJ2-7, with 9 nucleotides matching TRBD1. V trimming: 5 bases; J trimming: 1 base; junction bases outside the gene matches: 3. The CDR3 length is 14 residues. CDR1 SGHVS and CDR2 FNYEAQ come from the germline V gene.

Here the CDR3 reads CASSQELTGLTSYEQYF. The CDR3 DNA reads as TGCGCCAGCAGCCAAGAATTGACAGGTTTAACCTCCTACGAGCAGTACTTC. The chain links TRBV4-3 to TRBJ2-7, with a tentative D call TRBD1 (6 bases). Trimming left V 0 bases short and J 0 bases short, with 15 bases between. Per germline, CDR1 LGHNA and CDR2 YSLEER. CDR3 length: 17 amino acids.

The chain is built from TRBV13 and TRBJ1-1; D is undetermined. Germline lookup yields CDR1 PRHDT and CDR2 FYEKMQ (reference sequence). This CDR3 contains 13 residues. Trimming removed 1 base from V and 1 base from J, with 4 bases in between. For the CDR3, the DNA is TGTGCCAGCAGCTTAGCTAGGAACACTGAAGCTTTCTTT. Translation gives CASSLARNTEAFF.

The gene calls are TRBV9 and TRBJ1-1; TRBD1 matches 11 bases. The CDR3 consists of 17 residues. Germline V CDR1 and CDR2: SGDLS, YYNGEE. With 0 bases clipped from V and 1 base from J, the junction kept 5 bases outside the gene matches. Here the CDR3 reads CASSVDWDRGKNTEAFF. The CDR3 nucleotides read TGTGCCAGCAGCGTAGATTGGGACAGGGGGAAGAACACTGAAGCTTTCTTT.

The chain employs TRBV6-4 and TRBJ2-1; the D is unclear. Per the germline V gene, CDR1 is MRHNA and CDR2 is SNTAGT. V was clipped by 4 bases and J by 6 bases, with 13 bases between them. The CDR3 is made up of 14 amino acids. CDR3 in amino acids: CASSALGLPNEQFF. The DNA for the CDR3 is TGTGCCAGCAGTGCTCTCGGGCTCCCCAATGAGCAGTTCTTC.

The V call is TRBV7-9, the J call TRBJ2-7; D ambiguous. CDR3 size: 12 residues. V was cut by 1 base and J by 5 bases, with 6 bases left in between. In germline, CDR1 is SEHNR, CDR2 FQNEAQ (reference sequence). Here the CDR3 reads CASSLDENEQYF. The CDR3 bases are TGTGCCAGCAGCTTAGATGAAAACGAGCAGTACTTC.

Turning to this clone: The sample carries other DNA sequences with the same CDR3. J is TRBJ2-7 and V is TRBV7-2; possibly TRBD2 for D (5 bases). Trimming took off 5 bases at V and 2 bases at J, with 7 bases between the two ends. The CDR3 contains 12 residues. The V gene's germline CDR1 is SGHTA and CDR2 FQGNSA. Here the CDR3 reads CASSLGAYEQYF. The CDR3 DNA is TGTGCCAGCAGCCTCGGGGCCTACGAGCAGTACTTC.

This chain links TRBV6-1 with TRBJ2-7; D not certain. Trimming stripped 7 bases from V and 0 bases from J, with 10 bases between. Germline CDR1 is MNHNS and CDR2 is SASEGT. The CDR3 spans 13 residues. The CDR3: CASTGIYSYEQYF. The CDR3 bases are TGTGCCAGCACCGGAATATACTCCTACGAGCAGTACTTC.

This clone was found once. The chain joins TRBV25-1 to TRBJ2-1; TRBD1 is a possible D gene (6 bases). The V end was cut by 1 base, the J end by 7 bases, with 11 bases between. Per germline, CDR1 MGHDK and CDR2 SYGVNS. The CDR3 is made up of 14 amino acids. The CDR3 loop is CASSEWGTGNEQFF. CDR3 coding DNA: TGTGCCAGCAGTGAATGGGGTACAGGGAATGAGCAGTTCTTC.

V gene TRBV7-6 combines with J gene TRBJ2-3; D is unresolved. Germline CDR1 and CDR2: SGHVS and FNYEAQ. The CDR3 covers 16 residues. Trimming took off 1 base at V and 0 bases at J, with 11 bases between the two ends. The CDR3 coding sequence is TGTGCCAGCAGCTTAGGGGCTTTGGGCAGCACAGATACGCAGTATTTT. This codes for CASSLGALGSTDTQYF. Using reference TRBV7-6 and TRBJ2-3 for the parts outside the CDR3, the full variable domain is GAGVSQSPRYKVTKRGQDVALRCDPISGHVSLYWYRQALGQGPEFLTYFNYEAQQDKSGLPNDRFSAERPEGSISTLTIQRTEQRDSAMYRCASSLGALGSTDTQYFGPGTRLTVL.

The chain links TRBV5-4 to TRBJ2-2; D not certain. With 7 bases removed from V and 0 bases from J, the gap between germline ends came to 13 bases. CDR1 SGHNT and CDR2 YYREEE come from the germline V gene (reference sequence). CDR3 length: 15 amino acids. The CDR3 DNA reads TGTGCCAGCCTTGACCGTGTAGCGAACACCGGGGAGCTGTTTTTT. Translated, it gives CASLDRVANTGELFF.

On this clone itself: Other DNA sequences in this sample translate to the same CDR3. The chain combines TRBV30 with TRBJ1-6, with TRBD1 matching over 7 bases. The junction had 6 bases not matched to a gene; V was cut back by 3 bases and J by 7 bases. CDR1 is GTSNPN and CDR2 is SVGIG in the germline V gene (reference sequence). CDR3 length equals 14 residues. The CDR3 loop is CAWSPGTVNSPLHF. The DNA of the CDR3 is TGTGCCTGGAGCCCCGGGACAGTGAATTCACCCCTCCACTTT.

The chain is built from TRBV4-3 and TRBJ2-1, with TRBD1 matching over 9 bases. Per the germline V gene, CDR1 is LGHNA and CDR2 is YSLEER. V shed 0 bases, J shed 1 base, and the junction held 13 bases outside the gene matches. This CDR3 comprises 20 residues. CDR3 coding DNA: TGCGCCAGCAGCCAAGATATCACCGGGACAGGGCCATATTCCTACAATGAGCAGTTCTTC. Encoded protein: CASSQDITGTGPYSYNEQFF.

V usage is TRBV5-4 and J usage is TRBJ1-1; 7 nucleotides agree with TRBD1. The germline V gene encodes CDR1 SGHNT and CDR2 YYREEE (reference sequence). The CDR3 spans 15 residues. V shed 0 bases and J 5 bases; nucleotides not matched to a gene: 7. CDR3 region: CASSLARQGGTEAFF. As DNA, the CDR3 is TGTGCCAGCAGCTTGGCACGACAGGGAGGAACTGAAGCTTTCTTT. The whole variable domain, remainder taken from reference TRBV5-4 and TRBJ1-1, is ETGVTQSPTHLIKTRGQQVTLRCSSQSGHNTVSWYQQALGQGPQFIFQYYREEENGRGNFPPRFSGLQFPNYSSELNVNALELDDSALYLCASSLARQGGTEAFFGQGTRLTVV.

This chain uses TRBV30 with TRBJ1-2, with 7 positions matching TRBD1. Unmatched junction bases numbered 6, after V lost 8 bases and J lost 6 bases. CDR1 GTSNPN and CDR2 SVGIG come from the germline V gene (reference sequence). The CDR3 runs 11 residues. The CDR3 DNA is TGTGCCGGAAGAGGGGGCGATGGCTACACCTTC. It yields the protein CAGRGGDGYTF.

The chain carries TRBV18 and TRBJ2-2, with D tentatively TRBD2 (6 bases). CDR1 is KGHSH, CDR2 LQKENI, per germline. This CDR3 is built from 16 residues. V lost 2 bases to trimming and J lost 3 bases, with 13 bases between them. DNA of the CDR3: TGTGCCAGCTCACCAGCCAGGCGGGAATACACCGGGGAGCTGTTTTTT. This gives the protein CASSPARREYTGELFF.

This sequence joins TRBV4-1 and TRBJ1-5, with TRBD1 matching 10 bases. There are 16 residues in the CDR3. Looked up from germline, CDR1 is MGHRA and CDR2 is YSYEKL. The V and J ends lost 1 base and 4 bases, in that order; junction bases with no gene match: 4. CDR3 region: CASSQVGDRGNQPQHF. DNA for the CDR3: TGCGCCAGCAGCCAAGTCGGGGACAGGGGAAATCAGCCCCAGCATTTT.

Concerning this clone: The sample has other DNA sequences that encode this CDR3 too. Written as DNA, the CDR3 is TGTGCCAGCAGTCTGGGAGGAGACAATGAGCAGTTCTTC. The encoded protein is CASSLGGDNEQFF. The V call is TRBV27, the J call TRBJ2-1, with a possible D match to TRBD2 (6 bases). In germline, CDR1 is MNHEY, CDR2 SMNVEV (reference sequence). This CDR3 contains 13 residues. V was pared by 5 bases and J by 5 bases, with 10 bases between.

The chain couples TRBV19 to TRBJ2-7, with 10 bases identical to TRBD2. This CDR3 is 13 amino acids long. Germline values: CDR1 LNHDA, CDR2 SQIVND (reference sequence). The junction had 8 bases not matched to a gene; V was cut back by 9 bases and J by 6 bases. The CDR3 bases are TGTGCCAGCAGCGGGAGGGCCGGGAGCGAGCAGTACTTC. Translating gives CASSGRAGSEQYF. Full variable domain (outside the CDR3, taken from reference TRBV19 and TRBJ2-7): DGGITQSPKYLFRKEGQNVTLSCEQNLNHDAMYWYRQDPGQGLRLIYYSQIVNDFQKGDIAEGYSVSREKKESFPLTVTSAQKNPTAFYLCASSGRAGSEQYFGPGTRLTVT.

The genes are TRBV9 and TRBJ1-2, with D possibly being TRBD1 (6 bases). The CDR3 length is 18 residues. Per germline, CDR1 SGDLS and CDR2 YYNGEE. V dropped 3 bases and J dropped 8 bases, with 29 bases sitting between them. CDR3 in DNA: TGTGCCAGCAGCGCCCACCTTATACTTCCCGGGACAATAGGAGGCTACACCTTC. The encoded protein is CASSAHLILPGTIGGYTF.

The V and J genes are TRBV7-3 and TRBJ2-1; D is possibly TRBD2 (6 bases). The CDR3 has 15 residues. Germline V gene sequence: CDR1 SGHTA, CDR2 FQGTGA. V gave up 5 bases and J gave up 5 bases, with 16 bases separating them. In DNA form, the CDR3 reads TGTGCCAGCAGCCCCGGTGGAGGGTGGAACAATGAGCAGTTCTTC. Its translation is CASSPGGGWNNEQFF. Full variable domain (rest looked up from reference TRBV7-3 and TRBJ2-1): GAGVSQTPSNKVTEKGKYVELRCDPISGHTALYWYRQSLGQGPEFLIYFQGTGAADDSGLPNDRFFAVRPEGSVSTLKIQRTERGDSAVYLCASSPGGGWNNEQFFGPGTRLTVL.

As to this clone: Other nucleotide sequences from this sample produce the same CDR3. J is TRBJ2-7 and V is TRBV7-9, with D uncertain. The CDR3 loop spans 13 amino acids. The V end lost 2 bases, the J end lost 1 base, and 6 bases lay between the germline ends. Per germline, CDR1 SEHNR and CDR2 FQNEAQ (reference sequence). The CDR3 is CASSLRVSYEQYF. The CDR3 DNA reads TGTGCCAGCAGCTTACGGGTTTCCTACGAGCAGTACTTC.

V and J are TRBV6-5 and TRBJ2-7; D possibly corresponds to TRBD2 (6 bases). V shed 7 bases and J shed 0 bases, with 10 bases lying between them. Germline assignment: CDR1 MNHEY and CDR2 SVGAGI. The CDR3 has 13 amino acids. The CDR3 sequence is CASTYGGSYEQYF. The CDR3 region has the DNA TGTGCCAGCACCTACGGGGGCTCCTACGAGCAGTACTTC.

J is TRBJ2-1 and V is TRBV6-1; TRBD2 agrees at 13 bases. The CDR3 runs to 17 residues. Per germline, CDR1 MNHNS and CDR2 SASEGT. The V and J ends lost 4 bases and 2 bases, in that order; junction bases with no gene match: 5. The CDR3 protein is CASSAGTSGETYNEQFF. In DNA, the CDR3 is TGTGCCAGCAGTGCCGGGACTAGCGGGGAGACCTACAATGAGCAGTTCTTC.

CDR3 in amino acids: CASTISRGGNTEAFF. The CDR3 DNA is TGTGCCAGCACCATTTCCAGGGGCGGGAACACTGAAGCTTTCTTT. The gene calls are TRBV27 and TRBJ1-1; weak D call: TRBD1 (6 bases). CDR3 size: 15 residues. V gave up 7 bases and J gave up 1 base, with 16 bases separating them. The germline gives CDR1 MNHEY, CDR2 SMNVEV (reference sequence).

The chain has TRBV6-5 and TRBJ2-1, with no clear D. Germline CDR1 reads MNHEY; CDR2 reads SVGAGI. Trimming took off 2 bases at V and 7 bases at J, with 6 bases between the two ends. The CDR3 contains 12 residues. Here the CDR3 reads CASSYNANEQFF. CDR3 bases: TGTGCCAGCAGTTACAACGCTAATGAGCAGTTCTTC.